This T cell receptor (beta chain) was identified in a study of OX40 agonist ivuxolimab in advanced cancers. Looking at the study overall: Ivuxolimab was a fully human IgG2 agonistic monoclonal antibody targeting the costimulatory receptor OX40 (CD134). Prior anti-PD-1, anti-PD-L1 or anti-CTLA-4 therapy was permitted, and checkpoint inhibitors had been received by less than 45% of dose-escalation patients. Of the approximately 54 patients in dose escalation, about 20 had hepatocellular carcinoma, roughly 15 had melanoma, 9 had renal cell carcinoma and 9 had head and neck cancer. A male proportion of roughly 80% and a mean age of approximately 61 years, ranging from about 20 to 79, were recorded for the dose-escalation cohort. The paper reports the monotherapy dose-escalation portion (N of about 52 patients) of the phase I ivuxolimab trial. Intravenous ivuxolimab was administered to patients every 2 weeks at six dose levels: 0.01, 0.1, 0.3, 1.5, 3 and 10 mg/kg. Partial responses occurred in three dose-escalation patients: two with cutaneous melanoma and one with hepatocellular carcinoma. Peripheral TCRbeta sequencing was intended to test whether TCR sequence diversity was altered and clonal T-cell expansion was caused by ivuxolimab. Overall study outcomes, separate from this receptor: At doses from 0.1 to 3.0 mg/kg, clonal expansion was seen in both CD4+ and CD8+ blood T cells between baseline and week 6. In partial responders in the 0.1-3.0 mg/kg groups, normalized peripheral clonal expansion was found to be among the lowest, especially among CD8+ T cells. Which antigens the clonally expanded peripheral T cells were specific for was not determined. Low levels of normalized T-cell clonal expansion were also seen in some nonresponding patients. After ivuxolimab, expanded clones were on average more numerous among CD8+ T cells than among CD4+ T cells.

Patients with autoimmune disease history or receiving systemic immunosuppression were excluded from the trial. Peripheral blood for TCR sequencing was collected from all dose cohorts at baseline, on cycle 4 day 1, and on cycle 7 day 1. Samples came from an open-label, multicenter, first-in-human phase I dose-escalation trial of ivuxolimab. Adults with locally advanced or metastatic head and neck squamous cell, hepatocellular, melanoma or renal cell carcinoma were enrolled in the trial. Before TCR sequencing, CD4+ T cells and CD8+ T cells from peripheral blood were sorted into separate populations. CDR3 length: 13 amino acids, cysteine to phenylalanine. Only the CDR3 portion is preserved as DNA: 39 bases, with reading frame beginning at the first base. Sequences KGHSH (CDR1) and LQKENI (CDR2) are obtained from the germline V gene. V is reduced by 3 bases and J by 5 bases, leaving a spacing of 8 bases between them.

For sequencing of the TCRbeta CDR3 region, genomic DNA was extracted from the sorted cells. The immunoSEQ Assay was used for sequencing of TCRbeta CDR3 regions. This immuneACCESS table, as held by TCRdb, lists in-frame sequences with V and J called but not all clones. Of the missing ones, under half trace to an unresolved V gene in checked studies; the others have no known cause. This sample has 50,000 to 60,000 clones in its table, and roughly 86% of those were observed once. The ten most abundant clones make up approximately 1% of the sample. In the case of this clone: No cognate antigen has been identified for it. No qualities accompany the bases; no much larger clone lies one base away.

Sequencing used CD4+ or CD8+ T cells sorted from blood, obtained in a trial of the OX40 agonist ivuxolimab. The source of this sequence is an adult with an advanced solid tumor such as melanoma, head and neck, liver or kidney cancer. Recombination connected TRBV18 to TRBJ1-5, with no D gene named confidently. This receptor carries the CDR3 CASSPEGYQPQHF. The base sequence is TGTGCCAGCTCACCGGAGGGCTATCAGCCCCAGCATTTT.